The 13 T cell receptor beta chains in this list originate from one sample, sequenced in a study of blood T cells in healthy people across ages. Primers used in a second PCR of roughly 7 to 11 cycles were a sample-barcoded 5' primer and a J-beta primer mix. One entry per CDR3 protein results from TCRdb running MiXCR on the 5' RACE reads. This table has roughly 800,000 distinct CDR3 sequences, around 36% appearing once. Input material: blood. The receptor set was obtained from a man aged 18 to 30 in good health.

The chain has TRBV12-3 or TRBV12-4 and TRBJ2-5; TRBD2 aligns across 9 bases. Trimming took 7 bases from V and 1 from J; bases not matched to a gene: 10. The CDR3 sequence is 16 residues long. The CDR3 loop is CASTRERAGGQETQYF. CDR3 nucleotides: TGTGCCAGCACTAGAGAGCGAGCGGGGGGCCAAGAGACCCAGTACTTC.

This clonotype came up a few times. The J gene is TRBJ1-5, the V gene TRBV7-2; the D gene is possibly TRBD1 (5 bases). The CDR3 totals 15 residues. V dropped 1 base and J dropped 5 bases, with 12 bases sitting between them. The germline V gene encodes CDR1 SGHTA and CDR2 FQGNSA. CDR3 amino acids: CASSLGQGGDQPQHF. DNA for the CDR3: TGTGCCAGCAGCTTAGGTCAGGGAGGGGATCAGCCCCAGCATTTT.

The chain is built from TRBV20-1 and TRBJ2-3, with D possibly being TRBD2 (5 bases). Trimming shortened V by 4 bases and J by 0 bases, and 8 bases separated the two germline ends. The V gene's germline CDR1 is DFQATT and CDR2 SNEGSKA (reference sequence). The CDR3 consists of 13 residues. The CDR3 bases are TGCAGTGCTACGGGGAGTAGCACAGATACGCAGTATTTT. Encoded protein: CSATGSSTDTQYF.

In its sample, this clonotype was seen a few times. The J gene is TRBJ2-1, the V gene TRBV11-3, with 12 bases fitting TRBD1. The CDR3 is 17 amino acids. CDR1 and CDR2 (germline): SGHNT, YENEEA. V lost 5 bases and J lost 5; bases outside the gene matches: 10. This CDR3 reads CASSHSGTGGGHNEQFF. CDR3 DNA sequence: TGTGCCAGCAGCCACTCCGGGACAGGGGGCGGACACAATGAGCAGTTCTTC.

The chain links TRBV6-2 or TRBV6-3 to TRBJ2-3; 8 bases are shared with TRBD2. Germline lookup yields CDR1 MNHEY and CDR2 SVGEGT. The CDR3 runs to 16 residues. J gave up 2 bases and V 2 bases, and 6 bases lay outside the gene matches. The CDR3 region is CASSYGAGGNTDTQYF. The CDR3 DNA is TGTGCCAGCAGTTACGGGGCGGGGGGCAACACAGATACGCAGTATTTT.

The V call is TRBV6-6, the J call TRBJ2-2, with D possibly TRBD1 on 6 matching bases. The germline gives CDR1 MNHNY, CDR2 SVGAGI (reference sequence). The length of the CDR3 is 16 residues. V gave up 4 bases and J gave up 1 base, with 13 bases separating them. The DNA for the CDR3 is TGTGCCAGCAGTTCCTCAGGGGTTCTGAACACCGGGGAGCTGTTTTTT. It is translated as CASSSSGVLNTGELFF.

This clonotype came up a few times. V usage is TRBV14 and J usage is TRBJ2-1, with D maybe TRBD1 (6 bases). V lost 0 bases, J lost 5 bases, and 23 bases lay in between. Germline CDR1 is SGHDN and CDR2 is FVKESK. The CDR3 sequence is 19 residues long. The CDR3 DNA sequence: TGTGCCAGCAGCCAAGAGAATCATCGGACAGCTTATTTTAACAATGAGCAGTTCTTC. Translation: CASSQENHRTAYFNNEQFF.

The table lists this clonotype with a few counts. This rearrangement joins TRBV5-1 to TRBJ2-3, with a weak D call TRBD1 (5 bases). CDR1 SGHRS and CDR2 YFSETQ come from the germline V gene. V was clipped by 2 bases and J by 3 bases, with 13 bases between them. CDR3 size: 15 residues. The CDR3 here is CASSFMGLGTDTQYF. The CDR3 DNA reads TGCGCCAGCAGCTTTATGGGGCTGGGGACAGATACGCAGTATTTT.

This clonotype appeared a few times. This sequence joins TRBV7-2 and TRBJ2-7; D might be TRBD1 or TRBD2, each matching 5 bases. The CDR3 has 14 amino acids. Trimming stripped 8 bases from V and 0 bases from J, with 14 bases between. Germline CDR1 and CDR2: SGHTA and FQGNSA. The CDR3 sequence: CASRDPGSSYEQYF. DNA for the CDR3: TGTGCCAGCCGCGACCCAGGGAGCTCCTACGAGCAGTACTTC. The complete variable domain, with remaining parts taken from reference TRBV7-2 and TRBJ2-7, reads GAGVSQSPSNKVTEKGKDVELRCDPISGHTALYWYRQSLGQGLEFLIYFQGNSAPDKSGLPSDRFSAERTGGSVSTLTIQRTQQEDSAVYLCASRDPGSSYEQYFGPGTRLTVT.

This clonotype has a handful of counts. This chain links TRBV7-2 with TRBJ1-1; 7 bases match TRBD1. CDR3 length equals 15 residues. Germline V gives CDR1 SGHTA, CDR2 FQGNSA. After removal of 5 bases from V and 5 bases from J, the junction contained 11 bases not matched to a gene. DNA of the CDR3: TGTGCCAGCAGCCCAGGTGACCGGGACAGAACTGAAGCTTTCTTT. Its protein product is CASSPGDRDRTEAFF.

The chain recombines TRBV7-2 with TRBJ2-7; perhaps TRBD1 as D (6 bases). Germline CDR1 and CDR2: SGHTA and FQGNSA. The CDR3 length is 13 residues. Trimming removed 6 bases from V and 5 bases from J, with 14 bases in between. The CDR3 DNA sequence: TGTGCCAGCAGTTGGACAGCACACCACGAGCAGTACTTC. It specifies CASSWTAHHEQYF.

The rearrangement uses TRBV6-5 and TRBJ2-7; the match to TRBD1 covers 7 bases. The CDR3 is 14 residues long. The junction had 4 bases not matched to a gene; V was cut back by 0 bases and J by 5 bases. Germline V CDR1 and CDR2: MNHEY, SVGAGI. As DNA, the CDR3 is TGTGCCAGCAGTTACTCACAGGGGTCGGACGAGCAGTACTTC. Encoded protein: CASSYSQGSDEQYF.

Ten or more counts support this clonotype. V is TRBV7-2 and J is TRBJ2-5, with D tentatively TRBD1 (5 bases). Germline assignment: CDR1 SGHTA and CDR2 FQGNSA. The CDR3 is made up of 14 amino acids. V lost 4 bases and J lost 2, with 11 bases in between. CDR3 in DNA: TGTGCCAGCAGCTACGACAGAGTACAAGAGACCCAGTACTTC. Residues: CASSYDRVQETQYF.